This TCR beta chain is drawn from a study of Graves' ophthalmopathy and Graves' hyperthyroidism. Looking at the study overall: Researchers classed hyperthyroidism as stable given no ophthalmopathy within 18 months of follow-up. General study findings and limits: The model predicted ophthalmopathy progression with 65% to 71% sensitivity and around 72% specificity.

Trimming cost V 0 bases and J 1 base, with 9 bases left between them. The CDR3 is 15 amino acids. The germline V gene has CDR1 KGHSH and CDR2 LQKENI. TCR beta CDR3 regions were amplified from RNA transcripts. The first-round RT-PCR employed HTBI primers together with the Qiagen OneStep RT-PCR kit. A multiplex PCR was then performed as the second round. TCRdb processed the multiplex PCR reads anew with MiXCR; each CDR3 protein has one entry. The sample consists of about 600,000 distinct CDR3 sequences, about 35% of them appearing once. The table lists this clonotype with a few counts. What it binds is not known.

V gene TRBV18 combines with J gene TRBJ1-1, with D unresolved. The sequence derives from an adult man with Graves' hyperthyroidism. The specimen sequenced was peripheral blood or thyroid tissue (not recorded which). The CDR3 bases are TGTGCCAGCTCACCACCGGCTGCAGGGAACACTGAAGCTTTCTTT. Its translation: CASSPPAAGNTEAFF.